Each of the 13 T cell receptor beta chains below was sequenced from the same sample in a study of cytomegalovirus exposure and HLA in healthy donors. Primers included in the PCR were 60 Vbeta and 13 Jbeta primers. Here immunoSEQ multiplex PCR was the method, and the copy in TCRdb shows in-frame clones only, minus some. The sample includes roughly 170,000 clones, 75% to 85% of them seen just once. Sequencing was done on a sample of PBMCs. The receptor source for this set is a boy between 5 and 17 years old in good health and CMV-seronegative.

This chain joins TRBV9 and TRBJ2-3; no definite D call. The CDR3 is 13 residues long. Deletions cut 4 bases from V and 4 bases from J, with 10 bases between. Germline CDR1 reads SGDLS; CDR2 reads YYNGEE. The CDR3 DNA sequence: TGTGCCAGCAGCCCCAGGATGGCAGATACGCAGTATTTT. It encodes CASSPRMADTQYF.

The chain uses TRBV11-3 and TRBJ2-7; 14 bases match TRBD2. V was pared by 5 bases and J by 4 bases, with 4 bases of the junction left unmatched. The CDR3 contains 15 residues. CDR1 and CDR2 from the germline V gene are SGHNT and YENEEA. Written as DNA, the CDR3 is TGTGCCAGCAGCCCGGGGACTAGCGGGAGTTACGAGCAGTACTTC. Its protein product is CASSPGTSGSYEQYF.

Comment on this clone: The junction shows a germline mismatch at one end, possibly a read error. The V gene is TRBV7-7, the J gene TRBJ2-7; 8 bases fit TRBD1. Germline loops: CDR1 SSHAT, CDR2 FNYEAQ (reference sequence). The CDR3 has 15 amino acids. The CDR3, as DNA: TGTGCTAGCAGCTTAGGACAGGGAATCCCCTACGAGCAGTACTTC. This encodes CASSLGQGIPYEQYF.

The V call is TRBV6-1, the J call TRBJ2-7; 10 nucleotides agree with TRBD1. CDR1 MNHNS and CDR2 SASEGT come from the germline V gene. The CDR3 is 14 residues long. V gave up 10 bases and J gave up 1 base; unmatched junction bases: 7. CDR3 DNA sequence: TGTGCCACCAGCCGGGACAGGGGATCCTACGAGCAGTACTTC. Translating it yields CATSRDRGSYEQYF.

The V call is TRBV5-6, the J call TRBJ2-3; tentative D call: TRBD2 (5 bases). Germline CDR1 SGHDT, CDR2 YYEEEE. The CDR3 is 15 residues long. Trimming stripped 4 bases from V and 4 bases from J, with 16 bases between. The CDR3 loop is CASSPFRRIPDTQYF. CDR3 nucleotides: TGTGCCAGCAGCCCCTTTAGGAGGATCCCAGATACGCAGTATTTT.

This chain's CDR3 is CASSLAGAGVYEQYF. The CDR3 nucleotides are TGTGCCAGCAGCTTAGCTGGAGCGGGAGTGTACGAGCAGTACTTC. The chain is built from TRBV11-2 and TRBJ2-7; TRBD2 aligns across 8 bases. This CDR3 is built from 15 residues. The V and J ends lost 1 base and 4 bases, in that order; junction bases with no gene match: 6. Germline V gene lookup returns CDR1 SGHAT and CDR2 FQNNGV.

The V call is TRBV2, the J call TRBJ1-2; the match to TRBD1 covers 12 bases. Trimming removed 7 bases from V and 6 bases from J; junction bases left unmatched: 6. In germline, CDR1 is SNHLY, CDR2 FYNNEI. This CDR3 contains 14 residues. In DNA form, the CDR3 reads TGTGCCAGCATCCCGGGACAGGGGGCAGATGGCTACACCTTC. Translation gives CASIPGQGADGYTF.

The J gene is TRBJ2-1, the V gene TRBV6-5, with TRBD2 identical over 9 bases. J gave up 7 bases and V 6 bases, and 10 bases lay outside the gene matches. The CDR3 contains 15 residues. Germline assignment: CDR1 MNHEY and CDR2 SVGAGI. Here the CDR3 reads CASSPRGGGANEQFF. The CDR3, as DNA: TGTGCCAGCAGCCCCCGGGGCGGGGGGGCGAATGAGCAGTTCTTC.

This clone was counted once. The rearrangement links TRBV13 to TRBJ2-7; weak D call: TRBD2 (6 bases). Trimming took 5 bases from V and 3 from J, leaving 8 bases between them. Per the germline V gene, CDR1 is PRHDT and CDR2 is FYEKMQ (reference sequence). The CDR3 spans 12 residues. CDR3 DNA: TGTGCCAGCAGCCGGGGGTACTACGAGCAGTACTTC. Its translation is CASSRGYYEQYF.

V and J are TRBV5-1 and TRBJ1-6, with 9 bases aligning to TRBD1. The CDR3 is 15 amino acids. V lost 4 bases, J lost 10 bases, and 9 bases stayed unmatched. The germline gives CDR1 SGHRS, CDR2 YFSETQ. CDR3 coding DNA: TGCGCCAGCAGCCGGGAGAGGGACAGGGCCTCACCCCTCCACTTT. Translating it yields CASSRERDRASPLHF.

V gene TRBV6-5 combines with J gene TRBJ1-1, with D unclear. The V gene lost 10 bases and the J gene lost 2 bases, with 8 bases spanning the gap. The germline V gene has CDR1 MNHEY and CDR2 SVGAGI. The CDR3 loop spans 11 amino acids. CDR3 DNA sequence: TGTGCCATCCTTACTAACACTGAAGCTTTCTTT. Translation gives CAILTNTEAFF.

J is TRBJ1-1 and V is TRBV11-2, with a tentative D call TRBD1 (5 bases). The CDR3 spans 14 residues. V lost 1 base and J lost 3, with 9 bases in between. The germline V gene encodes CDR1 SGHAT and CDR2 FQNNGV. The CDR3 protein is CASSLVQGDTEAFF. As DNA, the CDR3 is TGTGCCAGCAGCTTAGTTCAAGGGGACACTGAAGCTTTCTTT. Variable domain in full (rest from reference TRBV11-2 and TRBJ1-1): EAGVAQSPRYKIIEKRQSVAFWCNPISGHATLYWYQQILGQGPKLLIQFQNNGVVDDSQLPKDRFSAERLKGVDSTLKIQPAKLEDSAVYLCASSLVQGDTEAFFGQGTRLTVV.

The gene calls are TRBV6-1 and TRBJ1-6; tentative D call: TRBD1 (5 bases). The CDR3 runs to 16 residues. The ends were cut back, 2 bases at V and 0 bases at J, with 8 bases in the middle. The germline V gene encodes CDR1 MNHNS and CDR2 SASEGT. The DNA of the CDR3 is TGTGCCAGCAGTGAATGGGGGGGCTCCTATAATTCACCCCTCCACTTT. This codes for CASSEWGGSYNSPLHF.